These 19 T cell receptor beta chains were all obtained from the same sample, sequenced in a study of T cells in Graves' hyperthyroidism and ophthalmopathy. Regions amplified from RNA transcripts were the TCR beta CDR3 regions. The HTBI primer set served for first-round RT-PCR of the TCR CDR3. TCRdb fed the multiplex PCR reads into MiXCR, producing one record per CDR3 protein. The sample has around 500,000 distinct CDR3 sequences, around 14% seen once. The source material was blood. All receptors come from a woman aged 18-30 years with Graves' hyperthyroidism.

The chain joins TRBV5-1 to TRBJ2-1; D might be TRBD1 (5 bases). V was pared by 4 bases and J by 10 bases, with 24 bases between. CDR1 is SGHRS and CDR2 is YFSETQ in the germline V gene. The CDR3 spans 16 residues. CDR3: CASSPQTGGRRGEQFF. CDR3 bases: TGCGCCAGCAGCCCACAGACCGGTGGGCGAAGGGGAGAGCAGTTCTTC.

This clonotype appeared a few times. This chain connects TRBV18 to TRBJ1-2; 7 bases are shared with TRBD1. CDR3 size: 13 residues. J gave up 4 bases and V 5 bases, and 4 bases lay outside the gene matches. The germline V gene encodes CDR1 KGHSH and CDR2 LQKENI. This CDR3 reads CASSGGQRYGYTF. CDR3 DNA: TGTGCCAGCTCAGGGGGACAGCGCTATGGCTACACCTTC.

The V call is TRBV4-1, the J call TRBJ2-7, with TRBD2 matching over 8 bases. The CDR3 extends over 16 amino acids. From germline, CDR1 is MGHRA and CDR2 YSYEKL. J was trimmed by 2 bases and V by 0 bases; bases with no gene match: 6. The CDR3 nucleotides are TGCGCCAGCAGCCAAGAGTTCAGCGGGGGACCCTACGAGCAGTACTTC. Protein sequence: CASSQEFSGGPYEQYF.

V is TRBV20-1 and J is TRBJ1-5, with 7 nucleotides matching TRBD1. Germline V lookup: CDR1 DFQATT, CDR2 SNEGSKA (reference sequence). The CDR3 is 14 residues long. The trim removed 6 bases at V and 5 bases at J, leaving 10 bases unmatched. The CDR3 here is CSAPPTGSDQPQHF. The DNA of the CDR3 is TGCAGTGCCCCTCCGACAGGGTCGGATCAGCCCCAGCATTTT.

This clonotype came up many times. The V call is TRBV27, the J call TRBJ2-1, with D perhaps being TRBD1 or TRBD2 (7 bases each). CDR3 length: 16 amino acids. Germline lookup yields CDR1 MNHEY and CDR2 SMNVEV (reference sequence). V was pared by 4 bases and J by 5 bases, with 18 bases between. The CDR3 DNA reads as TGTGCCAGCAGTTCCAGGGGGGGAACCCATGACAATGAGCAGTTCTTC. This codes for CASSSRGGTHDNEQFF.

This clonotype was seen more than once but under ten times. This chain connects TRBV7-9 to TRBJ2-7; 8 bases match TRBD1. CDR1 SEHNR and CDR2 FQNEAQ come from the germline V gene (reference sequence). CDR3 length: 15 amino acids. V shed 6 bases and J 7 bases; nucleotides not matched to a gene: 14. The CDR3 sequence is CASRVLDREPVEQYF. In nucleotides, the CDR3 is TGTGCCAGCAGGGTACTGGACAGGGAACCTGTGGAGCAGTACTTC.

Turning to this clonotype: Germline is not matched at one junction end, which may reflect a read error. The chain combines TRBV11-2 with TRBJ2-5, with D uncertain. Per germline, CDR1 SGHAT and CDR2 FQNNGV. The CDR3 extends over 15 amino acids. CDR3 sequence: CASNLDPTIRETQYF. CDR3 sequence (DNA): TGTGCCAGCAACTTAGATCCCACTATTAGGGAGACCCAGTACTTC.

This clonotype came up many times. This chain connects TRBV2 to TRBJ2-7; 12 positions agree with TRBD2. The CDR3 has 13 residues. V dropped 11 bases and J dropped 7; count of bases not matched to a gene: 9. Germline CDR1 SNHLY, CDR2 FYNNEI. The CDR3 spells CAARLAGVYEQYV. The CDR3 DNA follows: TGTGCCGCCCGACTAGCGGGAGTTTATGAGCAGTACGTC.

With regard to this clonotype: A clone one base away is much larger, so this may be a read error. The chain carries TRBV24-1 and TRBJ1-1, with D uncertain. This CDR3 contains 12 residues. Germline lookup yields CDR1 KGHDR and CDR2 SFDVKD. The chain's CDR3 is CATSDFNTEALF. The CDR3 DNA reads TGTGCCACCAGTGATTTTAACACTGAAGCTCTCTTT.

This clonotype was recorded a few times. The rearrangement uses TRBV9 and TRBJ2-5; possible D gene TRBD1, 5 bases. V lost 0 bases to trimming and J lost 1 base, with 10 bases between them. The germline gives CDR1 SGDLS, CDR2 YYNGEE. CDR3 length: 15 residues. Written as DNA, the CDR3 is TGTGCCAGCAGCGTAGAGCAGGGCCCCCAAGAGACCCAGTACTTC. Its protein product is CASSVEQGPQETQYF.

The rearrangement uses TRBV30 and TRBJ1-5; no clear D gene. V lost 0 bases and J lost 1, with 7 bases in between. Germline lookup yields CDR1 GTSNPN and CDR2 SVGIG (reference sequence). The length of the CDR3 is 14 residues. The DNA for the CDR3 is TGTGCCTGGAGTGTGGTGGGGAGCAATCAGCCCCAGCATTTT. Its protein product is CAWSVVGSNQPQHF.

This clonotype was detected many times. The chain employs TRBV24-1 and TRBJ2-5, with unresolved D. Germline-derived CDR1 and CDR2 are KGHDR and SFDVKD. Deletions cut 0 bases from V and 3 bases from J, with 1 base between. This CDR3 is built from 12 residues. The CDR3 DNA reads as TGTGCCACCAGTGATTTGAAAGAGACCCAGTACTTC. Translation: CATSDLKETQYF.

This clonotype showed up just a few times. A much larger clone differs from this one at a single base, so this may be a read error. In nucleotides, the CDR3 is TGTGCCAGCGGCTTGGGACTAGCGGGCCATAATGAGCAGTTCTTC. The encoded protein is CASGLGLAGHNEQFF. The chain combines TRBV12-3 or TRBV12-4 with TRBJ2-1; TRBD2 agrees at 12 bases. V lost 8 bases, J lost 7 bases, and 9 bases stayed unmatched. This CDR3 has 15 amino acids.

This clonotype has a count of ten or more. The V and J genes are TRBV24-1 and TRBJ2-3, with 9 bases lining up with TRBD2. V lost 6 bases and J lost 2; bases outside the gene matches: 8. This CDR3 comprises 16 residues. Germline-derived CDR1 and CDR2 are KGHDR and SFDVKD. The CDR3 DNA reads TGTGCCACCAGTCCGACTAGCGGAGCCGACACAGATACGCAGTATTTT. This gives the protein CATSPTSGADTDTQYF.

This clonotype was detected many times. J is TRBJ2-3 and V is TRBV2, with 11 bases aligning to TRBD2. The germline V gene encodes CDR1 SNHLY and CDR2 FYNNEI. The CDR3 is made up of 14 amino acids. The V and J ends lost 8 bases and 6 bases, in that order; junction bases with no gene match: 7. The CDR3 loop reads CASYSGRAPDTQYF. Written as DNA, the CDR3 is TGTGCCAGCTATAGCGGGAGGGCCCCTGATACGCAGTATTTT.

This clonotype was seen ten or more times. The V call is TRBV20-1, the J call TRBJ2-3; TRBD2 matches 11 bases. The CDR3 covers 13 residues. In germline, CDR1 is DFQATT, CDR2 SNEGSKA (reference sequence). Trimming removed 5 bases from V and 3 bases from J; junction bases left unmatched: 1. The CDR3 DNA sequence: TGCAGTGCTCGGACTAGCGGGACAGATACGCAGTATTTT. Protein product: CSARTSGTDTQYF.

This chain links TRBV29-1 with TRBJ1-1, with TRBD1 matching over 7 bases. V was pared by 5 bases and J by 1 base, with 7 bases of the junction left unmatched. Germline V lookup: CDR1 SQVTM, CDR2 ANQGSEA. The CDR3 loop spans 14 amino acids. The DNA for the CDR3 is TGCAGCGTTACCTTTACAGGGGCGAACACTGAAGCTTTCTTT. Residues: CSVTFTGANTEAFF.

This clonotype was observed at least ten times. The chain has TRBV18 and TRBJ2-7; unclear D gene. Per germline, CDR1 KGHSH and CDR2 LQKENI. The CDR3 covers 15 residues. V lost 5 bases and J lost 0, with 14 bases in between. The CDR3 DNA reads TGTGCCAGCTCAGCCACTGAATTCAGCTCCTACGAGCAGTACGTC. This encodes CASSATEFSSYEQYV.

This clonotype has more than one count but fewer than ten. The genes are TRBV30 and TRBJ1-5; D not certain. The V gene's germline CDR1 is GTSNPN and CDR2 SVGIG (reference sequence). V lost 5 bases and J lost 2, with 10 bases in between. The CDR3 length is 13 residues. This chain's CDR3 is CAWGLTGNQPQHF. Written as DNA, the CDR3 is TGTGCCTGGGGCCTCACAGGCAATCAGCCCCAGCATTTT.